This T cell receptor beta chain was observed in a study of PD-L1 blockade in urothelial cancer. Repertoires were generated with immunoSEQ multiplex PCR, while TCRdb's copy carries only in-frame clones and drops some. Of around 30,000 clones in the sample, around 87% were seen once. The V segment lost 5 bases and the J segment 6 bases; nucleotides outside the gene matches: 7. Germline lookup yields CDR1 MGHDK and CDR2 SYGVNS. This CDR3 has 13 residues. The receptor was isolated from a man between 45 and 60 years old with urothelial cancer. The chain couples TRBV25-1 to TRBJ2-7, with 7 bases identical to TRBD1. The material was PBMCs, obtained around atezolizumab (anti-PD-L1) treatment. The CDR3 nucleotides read TGTGCCAGCAGTTCACAGACAGGGTTCGAGCAGTACTTC. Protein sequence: CASSSQTGFEQYF.